The sequence of this TCR delta chain was determined in a study of Vδ1+ human thymocytes. V dropped 1 base and J dropped 7; count of bases not matched to a gene: 26. The CDR3 has 22 residues. The V gene's germline CDR1 is TSWWSYY and CDR2 QGS. The template was reverse-transcribed extracted RNA. The CDR3 regions were amplified by multiplex PCR from V-gene primers to a constant-region primer. TCRdb applied CATT to the multiplex PCR reads for clone calling. This sample yields 45,000 to 60,000 delta-chain clones, of which roughly 16% are seen a single time; 0.3% to 0.45% belongs to the top ten. Between about 97% and 99.6% of sorted thymocytes were Vdelta1+. Overall study results and limits: In the thymus, TRG and TRD repertoires looked highly polyclonal with Gaussian CDR3 lengths. Despite high sort purity, roughly 20% of thymic T cell receptor delta sequences were Vdelta2.

A note on this clone: As yet, its antigen is unknown.

The J gene is TRDJ1, the V gene TRDV1; TRDD3 matches at 11 bases. Sequenced: Vdelta1+ gamma-delta thymocytes from the thymus. Subset noted: FACS-sorted CD3+ TCRalphabeta- TCRVdelta1+ TCRVdelta2- thymocytes. This clonotype originated in a girl younger than two who had congenital heart surgery. The DNA of the CDR3 is TGTGCTCTTGGGGAACAACAATCTTCCCGGGAAGATGGGGGATACGCGGGTACTAAACTCATCTTT. Translating gives CALGEQQSSREDGGYAGTKLIF.